What follows is one T cell receptor beta chain and its context. The entry originates in a study of blood T cell repertoires in COVID-19. How the authors handled the data: The authors estimated nucleated cell counts from reference gene primer amplification. Sequencing was performed with immunoSEQ multiplex PCR; in TCRdb, only in-frame clones are kept and a portion is missing. The V and J calls and clone size come from that table; D and trimming were worked out from the DNA. The sample yields some 150,000 clones, over 85% seen once. The CDR3 has 14 amino acids. Germline V CDR1 and CDR2: KGHSH, LQKENI. Trimming at V came to 3 bases and at J to 4 bases, leaving 4 bases not matched to a gene.

This rearrangement joins TRBV18 to TRBJ2-3; TRBD2 matches at 7 bases. Source material: peripheral blood. The TCR originated in a human donor in a cohort sampled during active COVID-19. The CDR3 loop is CASSPTSGADTQYF. In DNA, the CDR3 is TGTGCCAGCTCACCCACAAGCGGGGCAGATACGCAGTATTTT.